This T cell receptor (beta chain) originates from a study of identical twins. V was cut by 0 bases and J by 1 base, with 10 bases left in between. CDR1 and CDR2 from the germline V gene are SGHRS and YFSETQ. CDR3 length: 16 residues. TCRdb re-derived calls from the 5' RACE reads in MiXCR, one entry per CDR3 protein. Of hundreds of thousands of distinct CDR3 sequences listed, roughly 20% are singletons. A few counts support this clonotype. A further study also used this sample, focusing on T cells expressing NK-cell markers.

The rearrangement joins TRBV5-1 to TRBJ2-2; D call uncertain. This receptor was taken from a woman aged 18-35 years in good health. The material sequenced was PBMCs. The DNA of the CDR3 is TGCGCCAGCAGCTTGGCCAGTGGGAAGAACACCGGGGAGCTGTTTTTT. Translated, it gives CASSLASGKNTGELFF.